This T cell receptor (beta chain) emerged from a study of metastatic and nonmetastatic thyroid tumors. The CDR3 has 15 residues. The V gene end was trimmed by 1 base and the J gene end by 2 bases; junction bases not matched to a gene: 7. Germline CDR1 reads DFQATT; CDR2 reads SNEGSKA (reference sequence). No treatment of any kind had been given to any patient before thyroid surgery. Original processing methods: The distant-metastasis classifier for papillary thyroid cancer was built from CDR3 differences across clinicopathological groups. TCRdb re-clonotyped the PCR reads via MiXCR. TCRdb, rather than the study authors, made the V and J calls. The table includes about 15,000 clones, roughly 25% detected once.

This chain joins TRBV20-1 and TRBJ2-7, with 8 bases fitting TRBD2. The origin of this receptor is a female donor with papillary thyroid cancer or a benign thyroid nodule (not recorded which). Some clones in this sample may be carry-over from other donors' samples. The sample was tumor tissue. The CDR3 coding sequence is TGCAGTGCTAGAGGGGTGAACGGGAGGGCCTACGAGCAGTACTTC. Translated: CSARGVNGRAYEQYF.